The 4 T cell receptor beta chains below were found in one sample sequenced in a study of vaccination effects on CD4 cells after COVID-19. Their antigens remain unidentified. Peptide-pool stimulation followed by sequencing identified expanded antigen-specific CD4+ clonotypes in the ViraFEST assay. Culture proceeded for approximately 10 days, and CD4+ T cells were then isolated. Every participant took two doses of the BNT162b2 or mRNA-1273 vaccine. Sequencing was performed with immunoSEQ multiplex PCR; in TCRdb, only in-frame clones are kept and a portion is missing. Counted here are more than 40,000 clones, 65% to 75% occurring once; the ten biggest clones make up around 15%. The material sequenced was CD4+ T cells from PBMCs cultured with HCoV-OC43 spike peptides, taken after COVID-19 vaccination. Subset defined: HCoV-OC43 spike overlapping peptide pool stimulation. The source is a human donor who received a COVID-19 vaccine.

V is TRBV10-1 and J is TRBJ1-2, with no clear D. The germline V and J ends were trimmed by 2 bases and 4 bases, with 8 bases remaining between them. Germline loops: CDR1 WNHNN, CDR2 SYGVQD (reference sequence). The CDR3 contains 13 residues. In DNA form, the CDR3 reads TGCGCCAGCAGTGAGAGGACCGCCTATGGCTACACCTTC. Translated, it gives CASSERTAYGYTF.

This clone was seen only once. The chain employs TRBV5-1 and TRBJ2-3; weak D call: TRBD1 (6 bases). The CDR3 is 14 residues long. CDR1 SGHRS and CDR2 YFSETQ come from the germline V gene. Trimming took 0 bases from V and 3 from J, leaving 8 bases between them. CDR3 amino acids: CASSLGTETDTQYF. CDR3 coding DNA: TGCGCCAGCAGCTTGGGGACAGAGACAGATACGCAGTATTTT.

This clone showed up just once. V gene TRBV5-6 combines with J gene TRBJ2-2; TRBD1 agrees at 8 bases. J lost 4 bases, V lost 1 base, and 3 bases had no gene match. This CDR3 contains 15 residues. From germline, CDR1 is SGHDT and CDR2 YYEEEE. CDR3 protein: CASSLNGQGTGELFF. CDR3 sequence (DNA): TGTGCCAGCAGCTTGAACGGACAGGGCACCGGGGAGCTGTTTTTT.

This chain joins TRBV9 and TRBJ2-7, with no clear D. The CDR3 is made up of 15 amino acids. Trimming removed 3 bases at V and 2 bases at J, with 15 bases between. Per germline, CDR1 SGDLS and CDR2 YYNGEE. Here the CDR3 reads CASSALASATYEQYF. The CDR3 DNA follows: TGTGCCAGCAGCGCCTTAGCCTCCGCCACCTACGAGCAGTACTTC.